This TCR beta chain is drawn from a study of early T cells in non-severe SARS-CoV-2 infection. Across the study: With bulk RNA from unsorted whole blood as input, sequencing yielded unpaired chains.

In this sample, this clonotype turned up many times. Antigen unknown. The study's findings and limits: Clonotype matching in VDJdb favored anti-spike CD8 responses and did not capture private and CD4 specificities.

Trimming took 6 bases from V and 8 from J, leaving 19 bases between them. CDR3 size: 14 residues. In germline, CDR1 is SEHNR, CDR2 FQNEAQ (reference sequence). Researchers attached unique molecular identifiers to individual cDNA molecules. TCRdb ran MiXCR on the 5' RACE reads and lists one entry per CDR3 protein. The table records more than 90,000 distinct CDR3 sequences, approximately 13% of them present only once. This clonotype was obtained from an adult who was a healthcare worker with PCR-confirmed SARS-CoV-2 infection or an uninfected control (not recorded which). The chain carries TRBV7-9 and TRBJ1-2; unclear D gene. The sample comprised whole blood. The CDR3 is CASSLAGPGSGYTF. The CDR3, as DNA: TGTGCCAGCAGTCTTGCTGGGCCGGGCTCCGGCTACACCTTC.